A selection of T cell receptor beta chains follows, all from one sample in a study of T cells in Graves' hyperthyroidism and ophthalmopathy. TCRdb ran MiXCR on the multiplex PCR reads and lists one entry per CDR3 protein. The sample has around 250,000 distinct CDR3 sequences; roughly 17% are singletons. What was sequenced was blood. The source of these receptors is a woman aged 18-29 years with Graves' ophthalmopathy. CDR3s include the opening cysteine and the closing phenylalanine or tryptophan. The D gene is left open where the match is weak. Clone size, where shown, is once, few, many, or a class for clones that have expanded.

clone_size: many
j_call: TRBJ2-1
d_call: -
v_call: TRBV6-6
cdr3_aa: CASSYPRSPLPVDNEQFF
cdr3_nt: TGTGCCAGCAGTTACCCCAGAAGTCCATTGCCCGTCGACAATGAGCAGTTCTTC

clone_size: many
j_call: TRBJ1-5
d_call: -
v_call: TRBV20-1
cdr3_aa: CSAHQTAGNQPQHF
cdr3_nt: TGCAGTGCACACCAGACAGCGGGCAATCAGCCCCAGCATTTT

clone_size: many
j_call: TRBJ2-1
d_call: TRBD2
v_call: TRBV11-2
cdr3_aa: CASSVTSGGYNEQFF
cdr3_nt: TGTGCCAGCAGCGTGACTAGCGGGGGGTACAATGAGCAGTTCTTC

clone_size: many
j_call: TRBJ1-4
d_call: TRBD1
v_call: TRBV29-1
cdr3_aa: CSVRDRYNEKLFF
cdr3_nt: TGCAGCGTCCGGGACAGGTATAATGAAAAACTGTTTTTT

clone_size: -
j_call: TRBJ2-7
d_call: TRBD1
v_call: TRBV13
cdr3_aa: CASTDKGQGRDEQYF
cdr3_nt: TGTGCCAGCACCGATAAGGGACAGGGGAGAGACGAGCAGTACTTC

clone_size: -
j_call: TRBJ2-7
d_call: -
v_call: TRBV28
cdr3_aa: CASSFRLTKGNLPYEQYF
cdr3_nt: TGTGCCAGCAGTTTTCGCCTGACCAAGGGGAACCTTCCATACGAGCAGTACTTC

clone_size: -
j_call: TRBJ2-1
d_call: -
v_call: TRBV6-1
cdr3_aa: CASSIAAAYNEQFF
cdr3_nt: TGTGCCAGCAGCATAGCGGCGGCCTACAATGAGCAGTTCTTC

clone_size: many
j_call: TRBJ2-3
d_call: -
v_call: TRBV7-9
cdr3_aa: CASSLVIGGLDTQYF
cdr3_nt: TGTGCCAGCAGCTTAGTAATCGGGGGGCTTGATACGCAGTATTTT

clone_size: many
j_call: TRBJ2-7
d_call: -
v_call: TRBV10-1
cdr3_aa: CASSARPTYEQYF
cdr3_nt: TGCGCCAGCAGTGCCCGGCCGACCTACGAGCAGTACTTC

clone_size: many
j_call: TRBJ1-3
d_call: -
v_call: TRBV2
cdr3_aa: CASSETNSGNTIYF
cdr3_nt: TGTGCCAGCAGTGAAACGAACTCTGGAAACACCATATATTTT

clone_size: many
j_call: TRBJ1-1
d_call: TRBD1
v_call: TRBV7-9
cdr3_aa: CASSYTGQENTEAFF
cdr3_nt: TGTGCCAGCAGCTATACGGGACAGGAGAACACTGAAGCTTTCTTT

clone_size: few
j_call: TRBJ1-2
d_call: TRBD1
v_call: TRBV7-9
cdr3_aa: CASSQGGGGGYTF
cdr3_nt: TGTGCCAGCAGCCAGGGGGGGGGAGGAGGCTACACCTTC

clone_size: many
j_call: TRBJ2-1
d_call: -
v_call: TRBV7-2
cdr3_aa: CASSYRTPGEGVSNEQFF
cdr3_nt: TGTGCCAGCAGCTACCGAACCCCAGGGGAAGGGGTTTCCAATGAGCAGTTCTTC

clone_size: many
j_call: TRBJ2-5
d_call: -
v_call: TRBV9
cdr3_aa: CASSVGPDQGGETQYF
cdr3_nt: TGTGCCAGCAGCGTGGGTCCCGACCAGGGCGGAGAGACCCAGTACTTC

clone_size: many
j_call: TRBJ2-1
d_call: TRBD2
v_call: TRBV7-9
cdr3_aa: CASSLGRTSKDEQFF
cdr3_nt: TGTGCCAGCAGCCTGGGGAGGACTAGCAAGGATGAGCAGTTCTTC

clone_size: many
j_call: TRBJ2-1
d_call: -
v_call: TRBV10-3
cdr3_aa: CAISTGRDDEQFF
cdr3_nt: TGTGCCATCAGCACAGGGAGGGACGATGAGCAGTTCTTC

clone_size: many
j_call: TRBJ2-2
d_call: -
v_call: TRBV9
cdr3_aa: CASSPGLPTGGELFF
cdr3_nt: TGTGCCAGCAGCCCCGGACTCCCTACCGGCGGGGAGCTGTTTTTT

clone_size: -
j_call: TRBJ2-3
d_call: TRBD2
v_call: TRBV20-1
cdr3_aa: CSAARTSGRRTDTQYF
cdr3_nt: TGCAGTGCTGCCCGGACTAGCGGGCGTCGCACAGATACGCAGTATTTT

clone_size: many
j_call: TRBJ1-5
d_call: -
v_call: TRBV28
cdr3_aa: CASSPSAVRKGNQPQHF
cdr3_nt: TGTGCCAGCAGCCCATCCGCAGTGAGGAAGGGCAATCAGCCCCAGCATTTT

clone_size: many
j_call: TRBJ2-3
d_call: -
v_call: TRBV7-2
cdr3_aa: CASSRRLASTDTQYF
cdr3_nt: TGTGCCAGCAGCCGCCGGCTAGCGAGCACAGATACGCAGTATTTT

clone_size: -
j_call: TRBJ1-5
d_call: -
v_call: TRBV6-4
cdr3_aa: CASSLTDSQPQHF
cdr3_nt: TGTGCCAGCAGTCTCACCGACTCTCAGCCCCAGCATTTT

clone_size: many
j_call: TRBJ2-1
d_call: -
v_call: TRBV11-3
cdr3_aa: CASSVRWRGGVIEQFF
cdr3_nt: TGTGCCAGCAGCGTAAGATGGCGCGGTGGGGTGATTGAGCAGTTCTTC

clone_size: many
j_call: TRBJ1-1
d_call: TRBD1
v_call: TRBV20-1
cdr3_aa: CSAGGQGYGTEAFF
cdr3_nt: TGCAGTGCGGGGGGACAGGGGTATGGGACTGAAGCTTTCTTT

clone_size: once
j_call: TRBJ2-3
d_call: -
v_call: TRBV20-1
cdr3_aa: CSAPGRSTDTQYF
cdr3_nt: TGCAGTGCCCCCGGAAGGAGCACAGATACGCAGTATTTT

clone_size: many
j_call: TRBJ2-3
d_call: TRBD1
v_call: TRBV5-1
cdr3_aa: CASSLGNRGSTDTQYF
cdr3_nt: TGCGCCAGCAGCTTGGGGAACAGGGGATCCACAGATACGCAGTATTTT

clone_size: many
j_call: TRBJ2-2
d_call: -
v_call: TRBV27
cdr3_aa: CASSRNGGSGELFF
cdr3_nt: TGTGCCAGCAGCCGAAATGGGGGGTCCGGGGAGCTGTTTTTT

clone_size: many
j_call: TRBJ2-3
d_call: TRBD2
v_call: TRBV4-1
cdr3_aa: CATGVSGRAADTQYF
cdr3_nt: TGCGCCACCGGGGTTAGCGGGAGGGCAGCAGATACGCAGTATTTT

clone_size: many
j_call: TRBJ2-7
d_call: TRBD2
v_call: TRBV11-2
cdr3_aa: CASSLAASGGHEQYF
cdr3_nt: TGTGCCAGCAGCTTAGCCGCTAGCGGGGGCCACGAGCAGTACTTC

clone_size: many
j_call: TRBJ1-5
d_call: -
v_call: TRBV28
cdr3_aa: CASGSRGQPQHF
cdr3_nt: TGTGCCAGCGGTTCCAGGGGACAGCCCCAGCATTTT

clone_size: many
j_call: TRBJ1-2
d_call: -
v_call: TRBV20-1
cdr3_aa: CSASGQGPNYGYTF
cdr3_nt: TGCAGTGCTAGTGGCCAGGGTCCCAACTATGGCTACACCTTC

clone_size: few
j_call: TRBJ2-7
d_call: TRBD1
v_call: TRBV11-2
cdr3_aa: CASSRDRHSEQYF
cdr3_nt: TGTGCCAGCAGCCGGGACAGACATTCCGAGCAGTACTTC

clone_size: many
j_call: TRBJ1-1
d_call: -
v_call: TRBV12-3/TRBV12-4
cdr3_aa: CASSFFRTAEAFF
cdr3_nt: TGTGCCAGCAGTTTTTTCCGGACGGCTGAAGCTTTCTTT

clone_size: many
j_call: TRBJ1-2
d_call: TRBD1
v_call: TRBV5-6
cdr3_aa: CASRTGVQYGYTF
cdr3_nt: TGTGCCAGCAGAACAGGGGTTCAATATGGCTACACCTTC

clone_size: few
j_call: TRBJ1-4
d_call: TRBD1
v_call: TRBV5-8
cdr3_aa: CASSPRDRREKLFF
cdr3_nt: TGTGCCAGCAGCCCCCGGGACAGGCGGGAAAAACTGTTTTTT

clone_size: many
j_call: TRBJ2-2
d_call: -
v_call: TRBV27
cdr3_aa: CASSEVQVAGELFF
cdr3_nt: TGTGCCAGCAGCGAGGTACAGGTGGCCGGGGAGCTGTTTTTT

clone_size: many
j_call: TRBJ1-1
d_call: -
v_call: TRBV12-3/TRBV12-4
cdr3_aa: CASRYGVTNTEAFF
cdr3_nt: TGTGCCAGCAGATACGGGGTAACAAACACTGAAGCTTTCTTT

clone_size: -
j_call: TRBJ2-7
d_call: -
v_call: TRBV6-2/TRBV6-3
cdr3_aa: CASRALAPGRGMAEQYF
cdr3_nt: TGTGCCAGCAGGGCTCTAGCCCCGGGACGGGGGATGGCCGAGCAGTACTTC

clone_size: many
j_call: TRBJ1-1
d_call: TRBD1
v_call: TRBV28
cdr3_aa: CASSLGTGGGTEAFF
cdr3_nt: TGTGCCAGCAGTTTAGGGACAGGGGGCGGTACTGAAGCTTTCTTT

clone_size: many
j_call: TRBJ2-5
d_call: TRBD2
v_call: TRBV5-1
cdr3_aa: CASSLAPGLAQETQYF
cdr3_nt: TGCGCCAGCAGCTTGGCGCCGGGACTAGCGCAAGAGACCCAGTACTTC

clone_size: many
j_call: TRBJ2-7
d_call: -
v_call: TRBV6-4
cdr3_aa: CAISTAPGEQYF
cdr3_nt: TGTGCCATATCGACAGCCCCGGGCGAGCAGTACTTC

clone_size: many
j_call: TRBJ2-1
d_call: TRBD2
v_call: TRBV20-1
cdr3_aa: CSERGLAGAGQFF
cdr3_nt: TGCAGTGAGAGAGGACTAGCGGGAGCGGGGCAGTTCTTC

clone_size: many
j_call: TRBJ2-1
d_call: TRBD2
v_call: TRBV10-2
cdr3_aa: CASSESAGAYNEQFF
cdr3_nt: TGCGCCAGCAGTGAGTCCGCGGGAGCCTACAATGAGCAGTTCTTC

clone_size: many
j_call: TRBJ2-2
d_call: -
v_call: TRBV7-8
cdr3_aa: CASSLLQGTNTGELFF
cdr3_nt: TGTGCCAGCAGCTTACTGCAGGGTACGAACACCGGGGAGCTGTTTTTT

clone_size: -
j_call: TRBJ2-5
d_call: TRBD1
v_call: TRBV4-2
cdr3_aa: CASSPGTGPETQYF
cdr3_nt: TGTGCCAGCAGCCCTGGGACAGGGCCGGAGACCCAGTACTTC

clone_size: many
j_call: TRBJ2-7
d_call: TRBD2
v_call: TRBV28
cdr3_aa: CASSFPSSGGALVQYF
cdr3_nt: TGTGCCAGCAGTTTCCCGTCTAGCGGGGGGGCTCTCGTGCAGTACTTC

clone_size: -
j_call: TRBJ2-1
d_call: TRBD2
v_call: TRBV20-1
cdr3_aa: CSARISGRGEQFF
cdr3_nt: TGCAGTGCTAGAATTAGCGGGAGAGGAGAGCAGTTCTTC

clone_size: many
j_call: TRBJ2-1
d_call: TRBD1
v_call: TRBV27
cdr3_aa: CASSPDRGGSIRQFF
cdr3_nt: TGTGCCAGCAGTCCAGACAGGGGTGGTAGCATTCGGCAGTTCTTC

clone_size: many
j_call: TRBJ1-5
d_call: -
v_call: TRBV30
cdr3_aa: CAWSRGVGQPQHF
cdr3_nt: TGTGCCTGGAGTAGAGGTGTAGGGCAGCCCCAGCATTTT

clone_size: many
j_call: TRBJ1-5
d_call: TRBD1
v_call: TRBV27
cdr3_aa: CASSSGDRFRQPQHF
cdr3_nt: TGTGCCAGCAGTTCCGGGGACAGGTTCCGTCAGCCCCAGCATTTT

clone_size: -
j_call: TRBJ1-5
d_call: -
v_call: TRBV12-3/TRBV12-4
cdr3_aa: CASSLKQGGQPQHF
cdr3_nt: TGTGCCAGCAGTTTGAAGCAGGGAGGGCAGCCCCAGCATTTT

clone_size: many
j_call: TRBJ2-1
d_call: TRBD2
v_call: TRBV18
cdr3_aa: CASSPQGSGFPEQFF
cdr3_nt: TGTGCCAGCTCACCTCAGGGTAGCGGGTTTCCTGAGCAGTTCTTC

clone_size: many
j_call: TRBJ2-1
d_call: -
v_call: TRBV5-5
cdr3_aa: CASSVDIYNEQFF
cdr3_nt: TGTGCCAGCAGCGTGGACATTTACAATGAGCAGTTCTTC